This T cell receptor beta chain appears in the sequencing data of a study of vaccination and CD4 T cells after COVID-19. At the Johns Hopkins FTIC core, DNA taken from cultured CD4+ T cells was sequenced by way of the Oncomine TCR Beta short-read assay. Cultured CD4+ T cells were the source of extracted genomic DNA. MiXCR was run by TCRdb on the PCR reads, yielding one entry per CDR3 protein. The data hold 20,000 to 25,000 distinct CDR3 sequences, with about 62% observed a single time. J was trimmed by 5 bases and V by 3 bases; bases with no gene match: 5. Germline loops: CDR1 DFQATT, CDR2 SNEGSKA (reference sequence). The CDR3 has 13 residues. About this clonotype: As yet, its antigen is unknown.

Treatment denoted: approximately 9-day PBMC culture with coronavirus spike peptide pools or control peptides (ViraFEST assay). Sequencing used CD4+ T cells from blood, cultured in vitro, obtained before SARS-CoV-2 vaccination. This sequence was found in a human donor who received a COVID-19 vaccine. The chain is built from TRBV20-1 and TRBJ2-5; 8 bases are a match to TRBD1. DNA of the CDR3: TGCAGTGCTAGGGGGGACAGGCGTGAGACCCAGTACTTC. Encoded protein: CSARGDRRETQYF.